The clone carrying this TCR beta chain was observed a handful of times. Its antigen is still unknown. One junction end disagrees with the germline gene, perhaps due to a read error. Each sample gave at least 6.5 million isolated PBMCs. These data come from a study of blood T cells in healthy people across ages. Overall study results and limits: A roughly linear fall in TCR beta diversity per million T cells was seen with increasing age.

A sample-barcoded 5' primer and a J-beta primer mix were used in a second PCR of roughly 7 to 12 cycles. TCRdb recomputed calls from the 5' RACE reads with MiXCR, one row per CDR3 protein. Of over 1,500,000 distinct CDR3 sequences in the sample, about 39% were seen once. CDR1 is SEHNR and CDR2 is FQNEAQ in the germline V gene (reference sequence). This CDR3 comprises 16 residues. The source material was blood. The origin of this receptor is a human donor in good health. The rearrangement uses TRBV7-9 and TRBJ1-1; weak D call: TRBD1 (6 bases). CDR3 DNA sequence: TGTGCCAGCAGCCTAGCGCGCGCAGGGGTGAACACTGAAGCTTTCTTT. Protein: CASSLARAGVNTEAFF.